This TCR beta chain appears in the sequencing data of a study of T cell responses to AZD1222 COVID-19 vaccine. For this clone: The antigen is undetermined.

Whole-study results and caveats: Mapped onto spike, vaccine-associated CD4 TCRs spanned it and were dominant at 160-218 and 743-854. The reported proportion of spike-specific TCRs targeting unmutated variant regions was nearly half. Clonal diversity was possibly underestimated; the donors were predominantly white British and more often female.

Sequencing used immunoSEQ multiplex PCR; TCRdb keeps in-frame clones, though not all of them. The data hold approximately 100,000 clones, with approximately 86% observed a single time. Germline loops: CDR1 MRHNA, CDR2 SNTAGT. With 7 bases clipped from V and 2 bases from J, the junction kept 5 bases outside the gene matches. This CDR3 spans 14 amino acids. The sample was peripheral blood, taken on day 0 of MenACWY control vaccination. The receptor was isolated from an adult in good health. The chain combines TRBV6-4 with TRBJ1-2; 9 nucleotides match TRBD1. The CDR3 nucleotides read TGTGCCAGCAAAGGGACAGGGCCCAACTATGGCTACACCTTC. The encoded protein is CASKGTGPNYGYTF.